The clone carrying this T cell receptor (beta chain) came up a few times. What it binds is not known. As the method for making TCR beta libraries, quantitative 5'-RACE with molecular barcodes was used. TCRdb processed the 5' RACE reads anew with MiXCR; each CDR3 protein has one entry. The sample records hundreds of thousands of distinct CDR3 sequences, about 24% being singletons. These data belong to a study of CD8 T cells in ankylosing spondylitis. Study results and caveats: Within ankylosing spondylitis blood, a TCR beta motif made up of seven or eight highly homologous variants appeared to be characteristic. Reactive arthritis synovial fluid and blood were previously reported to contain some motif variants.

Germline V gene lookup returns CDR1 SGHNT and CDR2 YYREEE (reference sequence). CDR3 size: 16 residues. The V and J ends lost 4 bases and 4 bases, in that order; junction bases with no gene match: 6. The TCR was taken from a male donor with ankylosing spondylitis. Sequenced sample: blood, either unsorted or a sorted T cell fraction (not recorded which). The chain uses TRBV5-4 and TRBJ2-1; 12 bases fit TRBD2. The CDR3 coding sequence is TGTGCCAGCAGCCCCCCGGGACTAGCGGGTTACAATGAGCAGTTCTTC. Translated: CASSPPGLAGYNEQFF.